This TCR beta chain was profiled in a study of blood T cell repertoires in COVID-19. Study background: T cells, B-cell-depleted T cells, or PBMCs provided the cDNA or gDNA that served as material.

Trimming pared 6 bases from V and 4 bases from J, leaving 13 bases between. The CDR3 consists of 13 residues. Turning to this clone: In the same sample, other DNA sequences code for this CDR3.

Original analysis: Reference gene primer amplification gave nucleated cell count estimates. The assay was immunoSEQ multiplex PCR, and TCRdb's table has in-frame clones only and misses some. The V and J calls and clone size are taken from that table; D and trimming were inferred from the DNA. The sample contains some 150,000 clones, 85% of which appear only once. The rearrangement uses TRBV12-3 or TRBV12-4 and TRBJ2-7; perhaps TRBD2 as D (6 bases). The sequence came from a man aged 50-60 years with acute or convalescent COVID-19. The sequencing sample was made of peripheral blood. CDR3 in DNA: TGTGCCAGCAGCCTTGCGGGGACGTACGAGCAGTACTTC. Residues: CASSLAGTYEQYF.